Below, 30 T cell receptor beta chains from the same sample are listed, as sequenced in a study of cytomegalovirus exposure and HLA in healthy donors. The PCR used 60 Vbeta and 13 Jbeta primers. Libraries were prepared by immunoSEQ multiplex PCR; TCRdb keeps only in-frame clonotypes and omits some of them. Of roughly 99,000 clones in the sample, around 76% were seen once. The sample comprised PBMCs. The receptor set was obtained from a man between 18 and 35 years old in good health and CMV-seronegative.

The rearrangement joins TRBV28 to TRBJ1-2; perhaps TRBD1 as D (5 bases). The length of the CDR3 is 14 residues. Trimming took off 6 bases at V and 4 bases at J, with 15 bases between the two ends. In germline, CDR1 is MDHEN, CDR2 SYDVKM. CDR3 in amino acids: CASRISTEAYGYTF. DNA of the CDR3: TGTGCCAGCAGAATCTCGACAGAAGCCTATGGCTACACCTTC.

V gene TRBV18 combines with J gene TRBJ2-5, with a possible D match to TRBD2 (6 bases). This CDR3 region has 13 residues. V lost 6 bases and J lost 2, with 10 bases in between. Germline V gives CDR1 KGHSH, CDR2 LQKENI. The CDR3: CASSGGLQETQYF. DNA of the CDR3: TGTGCCAGCTCGGGCGGACTACAAGAGACCCAGTACTTC.

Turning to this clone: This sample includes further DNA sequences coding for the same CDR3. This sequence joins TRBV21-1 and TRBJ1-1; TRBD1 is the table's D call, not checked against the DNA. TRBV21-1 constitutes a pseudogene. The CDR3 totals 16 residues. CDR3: CASRGTNTRLNTEAFF. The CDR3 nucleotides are TGTGCCAGCAGAGGGACAAACACTAGACTGAACACTGAAGCTTTCTTC.

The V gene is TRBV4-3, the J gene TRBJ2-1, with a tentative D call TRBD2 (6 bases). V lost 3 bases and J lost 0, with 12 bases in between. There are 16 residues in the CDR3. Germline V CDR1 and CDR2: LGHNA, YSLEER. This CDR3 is CASSHRDSRSYNEQFF. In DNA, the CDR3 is TGCGCCAGCAGCCACCGGGACTCCCGCTCCTACAATGAGCAGTTCTTC.

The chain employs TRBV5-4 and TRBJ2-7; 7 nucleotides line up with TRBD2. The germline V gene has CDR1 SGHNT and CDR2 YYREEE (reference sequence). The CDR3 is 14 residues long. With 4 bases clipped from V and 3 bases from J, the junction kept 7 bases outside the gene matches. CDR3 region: CASSVTGTNYEQYF. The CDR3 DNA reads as TGTGCCAGCAGCGTAACCGGGACTAACTACGAGCAGTACTTC. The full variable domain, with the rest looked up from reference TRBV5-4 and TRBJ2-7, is ETGVTQSPTHLIKTRGQQVTLRCSSQSGHNTVSWYQQALGQGPQFIFQYYREEENGRGNFPPRFSGLQFPNYSSELNVNALELDDSALYLCASSVTGTNYEQYFGPGTRLTVT.

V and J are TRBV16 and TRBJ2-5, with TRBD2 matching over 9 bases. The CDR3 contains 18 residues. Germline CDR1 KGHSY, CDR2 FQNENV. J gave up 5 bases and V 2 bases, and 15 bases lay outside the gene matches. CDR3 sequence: CASSQGGLAGKPSETQYF. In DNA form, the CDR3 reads TGTGCCAGCAGCCAAGGGGGCCTAGCGGGGAAACCTTCGGAGACCCAGTACTTC. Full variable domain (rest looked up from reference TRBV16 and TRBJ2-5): GEEVAQTPKHLVRGEGQKAKLYCAPIKGHSYVFWYQQVLKNEFKFLISFQNENVFDETGMPKERFSAKCLPNSPCSLEIQATKLEDSAVYFCASSQGGLAGKPSETQYFGPGTRLLVL.

CDR3 sequence: CASSSGQGAYEQYF. Written as DNA, the CDR3 is TGTGCCAGCAGTTCGGGACAGGGGGCCTACGAGCAGTACTTC. The chain uses TRBV6-5 and TRBJ2-7; 11 nucleotides agree with TRBD1. CDR1 MNHEY and CDR2 SVGAGI come from the germline V gene. Trimming at V came to 4 bases and at J to 2 bases, leaving 1 base not matched to a gene. This CDR3 is built from 14 residues.

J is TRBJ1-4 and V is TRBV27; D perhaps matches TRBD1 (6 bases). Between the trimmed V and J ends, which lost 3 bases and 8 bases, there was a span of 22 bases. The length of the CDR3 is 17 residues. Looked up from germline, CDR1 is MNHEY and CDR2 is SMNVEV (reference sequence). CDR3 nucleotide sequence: TGTGCCAGCAGTTTTCTTTGGGGGCTTAGACCGGGAGAAAAACTGTTTTTT. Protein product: CASSFLWGLRPGEKLFF.

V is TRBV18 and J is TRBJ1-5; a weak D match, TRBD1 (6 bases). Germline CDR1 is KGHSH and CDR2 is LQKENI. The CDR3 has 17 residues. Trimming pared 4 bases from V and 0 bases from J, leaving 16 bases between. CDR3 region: CASSLREGVHSNQPQHF. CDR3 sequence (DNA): TGTGCCAGCTCACTCCGGGAGGGGGTCCATAGCAATCAGCCCCAGCATTTT.

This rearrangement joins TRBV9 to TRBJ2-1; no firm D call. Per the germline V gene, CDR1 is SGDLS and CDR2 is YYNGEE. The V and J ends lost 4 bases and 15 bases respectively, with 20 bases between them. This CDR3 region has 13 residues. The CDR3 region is CASSPGPSSFLFF. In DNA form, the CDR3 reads TGTGCCAGCAGCCCTGGTCCGTCGAGTTTTTTGTTCTTC. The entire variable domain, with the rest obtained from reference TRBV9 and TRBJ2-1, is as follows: DSGVTQTPKHLITATGQRVTLRCSPRSGDLSVYWYQQSLDQGLQFLIQYYNGEERAKGNILERFSAQQFPDLHSELNLSSLELGDSALYFCASSPGPSSFLFFGPGTRLTVL.

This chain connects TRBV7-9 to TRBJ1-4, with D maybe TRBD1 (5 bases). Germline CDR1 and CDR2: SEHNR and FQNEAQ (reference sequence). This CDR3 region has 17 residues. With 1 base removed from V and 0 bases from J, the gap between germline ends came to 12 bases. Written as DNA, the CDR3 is TGTGCCAGCAGCTTAGGTCAGGGAACTGCAACTAATGAAAAACTGTTTTTT. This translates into CASSLGQGTATNEKLFF.

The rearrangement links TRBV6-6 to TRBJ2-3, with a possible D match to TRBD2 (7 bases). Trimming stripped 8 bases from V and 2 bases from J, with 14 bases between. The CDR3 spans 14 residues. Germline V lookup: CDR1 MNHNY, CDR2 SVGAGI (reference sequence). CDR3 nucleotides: TGTGCCAGCGATGCGGGGGCATACACAGATACGCAGTATTTT. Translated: CASDAGAYTDTQYF.

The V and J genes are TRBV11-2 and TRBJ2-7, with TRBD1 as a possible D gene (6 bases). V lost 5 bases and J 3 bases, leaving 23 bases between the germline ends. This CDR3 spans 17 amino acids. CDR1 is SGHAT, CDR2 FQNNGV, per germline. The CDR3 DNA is TGTGCCAGCAGCCCATTCTCTGGGCACACACAGGGCTACGAGCAGTACTTC. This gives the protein CASSPFSGHTQGYEQYF.

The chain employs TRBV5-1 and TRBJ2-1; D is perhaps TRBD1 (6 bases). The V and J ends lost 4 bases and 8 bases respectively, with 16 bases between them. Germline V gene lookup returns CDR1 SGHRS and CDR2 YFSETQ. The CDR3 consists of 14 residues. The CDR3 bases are TGCGCCAGCAGCGAAAACACAGGGATCGATGAGCAGTTCTTC. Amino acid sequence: CASSENTGIDEQFF.

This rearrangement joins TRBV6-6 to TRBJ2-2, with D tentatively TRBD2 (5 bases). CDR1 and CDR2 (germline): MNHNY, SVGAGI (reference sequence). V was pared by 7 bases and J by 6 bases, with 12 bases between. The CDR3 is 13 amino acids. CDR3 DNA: TGTGCCAGCACTGGGGAGTTCTCCGGGGAGCTGTTTTTT. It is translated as CASTGEFSGELFF.

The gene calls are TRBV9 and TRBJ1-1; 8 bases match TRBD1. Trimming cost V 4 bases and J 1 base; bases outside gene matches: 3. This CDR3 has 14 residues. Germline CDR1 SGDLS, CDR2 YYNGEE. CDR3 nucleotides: TGTGCCAGCAGCCCAGGGGGCAGGAACACTGAAGCTTTCTTT. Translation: CASSPGGRNTEAFF.

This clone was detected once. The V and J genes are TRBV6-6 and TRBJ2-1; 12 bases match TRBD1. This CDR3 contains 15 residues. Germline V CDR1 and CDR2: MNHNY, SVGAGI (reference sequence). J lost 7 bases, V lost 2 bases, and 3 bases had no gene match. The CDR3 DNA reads TGTGCCAGCAGTTACGGGGGACAGGGGGCAAATGAGCAGTTCTTC. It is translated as CASSYGGQGANEQFF.

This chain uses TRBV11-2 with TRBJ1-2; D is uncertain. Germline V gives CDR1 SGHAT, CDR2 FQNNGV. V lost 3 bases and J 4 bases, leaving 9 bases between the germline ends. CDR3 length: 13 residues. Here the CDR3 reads CASSFEGGYGYTF. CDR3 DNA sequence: TGTGCCAGCAGCTTTGAGGGTGGCTATGGCTACACCTTC. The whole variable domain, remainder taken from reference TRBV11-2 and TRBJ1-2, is EAGVAQSPRYKIIEKRQSVAFWCNPISGHATLYWYQQILGQGPKLLIQFQNNGVVDDSQLPKDRFSAERLKGVDSTLKIQPAKLEDSAVYLCASSFEGGYGYTFGSGTRLTVV.

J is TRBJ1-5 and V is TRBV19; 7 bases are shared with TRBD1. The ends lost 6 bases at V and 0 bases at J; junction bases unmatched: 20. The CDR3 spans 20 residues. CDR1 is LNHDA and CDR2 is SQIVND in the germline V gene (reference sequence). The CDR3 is CASRTTDAPTGKNSNQPQHF. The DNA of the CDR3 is TGTGCCAGTAGAACGACCGACGCCCCGACAGGGAAGAATAGCAATCAGCCCCAGCATTTT.

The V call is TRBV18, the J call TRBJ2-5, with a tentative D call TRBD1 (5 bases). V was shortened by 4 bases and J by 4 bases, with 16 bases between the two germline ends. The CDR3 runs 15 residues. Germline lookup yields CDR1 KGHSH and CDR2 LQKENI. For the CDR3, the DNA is TGTGCCAGCTCACGTCCCGGACACGCGGCAGAGACCCAGTACTTC. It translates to CASSRPGHAAETQYF. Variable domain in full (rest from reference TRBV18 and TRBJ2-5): NAGVMQNPRHLVRRRGQEARLRCSPMKGHSHVYWYRQLPEEGLKFMVYLQKENIIDESGMPKERFSAEFPKEGPSILRIQQVVRGDSAAYFCASSRPGHAAETQYFGPGTRLLVL.

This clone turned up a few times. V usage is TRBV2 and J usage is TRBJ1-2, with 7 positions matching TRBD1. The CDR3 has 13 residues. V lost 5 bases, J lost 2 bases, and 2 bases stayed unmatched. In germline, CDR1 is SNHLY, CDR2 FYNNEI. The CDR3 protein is CASSRDSNYGYTF. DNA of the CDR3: TGTGCCAGCAGTAGGGACAGCAACTATGGCTACACCTTC. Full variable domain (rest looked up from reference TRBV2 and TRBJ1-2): EPEVTQTPSHQVTQMGQEVILRCVPISNHLYFYWYRQILGQKVEFLVSFYNNEISEKSEIFDDQFSVERPDGSNFTLKIRSTKLEDSAMYFCASSRDSNYGYTFGSGTRLTVV.

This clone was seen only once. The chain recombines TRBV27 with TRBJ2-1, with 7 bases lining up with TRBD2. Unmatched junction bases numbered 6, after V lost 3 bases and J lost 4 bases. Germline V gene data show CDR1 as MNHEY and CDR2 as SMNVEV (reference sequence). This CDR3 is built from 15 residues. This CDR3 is CASSFGGVVYNEQFF. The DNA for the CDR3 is TGTGCCAGCAGTTTTGGGGGGGTAGTTTACAATGAGCAGTTCTTC.

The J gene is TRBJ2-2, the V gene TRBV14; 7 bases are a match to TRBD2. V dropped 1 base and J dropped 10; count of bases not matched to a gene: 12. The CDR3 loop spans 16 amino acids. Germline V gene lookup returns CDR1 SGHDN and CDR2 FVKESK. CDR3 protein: CASSQGLARISEELFF. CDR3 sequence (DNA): TGTGCCAGCAGCCAAGGACTAGCCAGGATTTCGGAGGAGCTGTTTTTT.

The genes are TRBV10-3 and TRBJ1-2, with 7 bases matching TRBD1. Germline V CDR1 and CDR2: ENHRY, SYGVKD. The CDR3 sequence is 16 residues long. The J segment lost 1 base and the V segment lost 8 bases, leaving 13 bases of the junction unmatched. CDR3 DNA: TGTGCCATCGCCGAAGGAACAGGGGATTATAACTATGGCTACACCTTC. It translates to CAIAEGTGDYNYGYTF.

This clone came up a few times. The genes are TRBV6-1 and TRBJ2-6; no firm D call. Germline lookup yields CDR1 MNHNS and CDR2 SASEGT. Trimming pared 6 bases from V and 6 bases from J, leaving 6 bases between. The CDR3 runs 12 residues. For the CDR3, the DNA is TGTGCCAGCAGCGGAGTGGCCAACGTCCTGACTTTC. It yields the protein CASSGVANVLTF.

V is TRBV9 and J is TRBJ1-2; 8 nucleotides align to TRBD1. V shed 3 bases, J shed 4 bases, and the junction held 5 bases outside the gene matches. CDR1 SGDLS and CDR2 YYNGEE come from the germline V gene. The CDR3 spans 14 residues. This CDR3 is CASSAGTGVYGYTF. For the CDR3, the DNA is TGTGCCAGCAGCGCCGGGACAGGCGTCTATGGCTACACCTTC.

The CDR3 is CASSAQVGEQYF. CDR3 DNA sequence: TGTGCCAGCAGTGCACAGGTGGGTGAGCAGTACTTC. V gene TRBV2 combines with J gene TRBJ2-7, with a tentative D call TRBD1 (5 bases). The germline gives CDR1 SNHLY, CDR2 FYNNEI. This CDR3 is 12 amino acids long. Trimming pared 4 bases from V and 7 bases from J, leaving 11 bases between.

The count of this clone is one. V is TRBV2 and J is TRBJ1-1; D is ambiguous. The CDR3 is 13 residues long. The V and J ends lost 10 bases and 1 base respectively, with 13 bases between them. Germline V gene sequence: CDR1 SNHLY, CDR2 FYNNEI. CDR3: CATPPGRNTEAFF. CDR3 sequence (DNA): TGTGCCACCCCCCCCGGGAGGAACACTGAAGCTTTCTTT.

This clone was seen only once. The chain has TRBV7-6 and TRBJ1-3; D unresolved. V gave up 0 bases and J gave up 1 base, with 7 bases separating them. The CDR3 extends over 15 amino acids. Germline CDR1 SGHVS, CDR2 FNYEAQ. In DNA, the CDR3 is TGTGCCAGCAGCTTAGCACGGGATTCTGGAAACACCATATATTTT. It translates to CASSLARDSGNTIYF.

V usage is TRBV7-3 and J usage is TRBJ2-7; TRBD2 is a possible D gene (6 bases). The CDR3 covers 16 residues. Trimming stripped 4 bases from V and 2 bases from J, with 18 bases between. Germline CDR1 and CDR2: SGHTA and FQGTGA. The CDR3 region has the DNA TGTGCCAGCAGCTCGGAGGGCCTCACGAACCCCTACGAGCAGTACTTC. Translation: CASSSEGLTNPYEQYF.